These 32 T cell receptor beta chains were all obtained from the same sample, sequenced in a study of T-cell memory formation after mild COVID-19. TCRdb used MiXCR to reprocess the 5' RACE reads, holding one entry per CDR3 protein. Among hundreds of thousands of distinct CDR3 sequences listed, roughly 21% were seen once. Input material: PBMCs or a T cell subset sorted from them (not recorded which). Receptors originate from an adult woman who had mild COVID-19 (a few samples of this study predate the infection). Cell type and time point are not known.

In its sample, this clonotype was seen once. The rearrangement links TRBV7-3 to TRBJ2-5; 8 bases map to TRBD1. V trimming: 0 bases; J trimming: 4 bases; junction bases outside the gene matches: 4. Germline V gene lookup returns CDR1 SGHTA and CDR2 FQGTGA. The CDR3 contains 15 residues. In DNA, the CDR3 is TGTGCCAGCAGCTTAACGGTCGGACAGGGAGAGACCCAGTACTTC. The encoded protein is CASSLTVGQGETQYF.

This chain uses TRBV7-9 with TRBJ2-7; no clear D. CDR1 and CDR2 (germline): SEHNR, FQNEAQ (reference sequence). Trimming cost V 1 base and J 6 bases, with 19 bases left between them. The CDR3 spans 16 residues. DNA for the CDR3: TGTGCCAGCAGCTTAGATACCGGGTCTAAACGGGCCGAGCAGTACTTC. Translated, it gives CASSLDTGSKRAEQYF.

V and J are TRBV6-2 or TRBV6-3 and TRBJ2-6; no definite D call. The germline V and J ends were trimmed by 5 bases and 0 bases, with 8 bases remaining between them. The length of the CDR3 is 15 residues. CDR1 MNHEY and CDR2 SVGEGT come from the germline V gene. CDR3: CASSPWASGANVLTF. Written as DNA, the CDR3 is TGTGCCAGCAGTCCATGGGCCTCTGGGGCCAACGTCCTGACTTTC.

This clonotype appeared a single time. The chain employs TRBV7-2 and TRBJ1-4, with 7 bases identical to TRBD1. CDR1 SGHTA and CDR2 FQGNSA come from the germline V gene. The CDR3 is made up of 14 amino acids. Germline trimming cut 5 bases from V and 8 bases from J; bases unmatched to any gene: 8. This CDR3 is CASSPDRSREKLFF. CDR3 sequence (DNA): TGTGCCAGCAGCCCGGACAGGTCAAGGGAAAAACTGTTTTTT.

This clonotype came up many times. The chain employs TRBV9 and TRBJ1-2; 9 positions match TRBD1. V lost 3 bases and J lost 12; bases outside the gene matches: 9. The germline V gene has CDR1 SGDLS and CDR2 YYNGEE. The CDR3 loop spans 13 amino acids. The CDR3 region is CASSAGQGVSHTF. DNA for the CDR3: TGTGCCAGCAGCGCGGGACAGGGAGTTTCTCACACCTTC.

This clonotype occurred once. This chain joins TRBV6-5 and TRBJ1-1; possible D gene TRBD1, 5 bases. Germline values: CDR1 MNHEY, CDR2 SVGAGI. Deletions cut 6 bases from V and 1 base from J, with 12 bases between. The CDR3 is 14 residues long. For the CDR3, the DNA is TGTGCCAGCAGCTCCAATACAGGGAACACTGAAGCTTTCTTT. Protein sequence: CASSSNTGNTEAFF.

This chain connects TRBV2 to TRBJ2-7; D gene uncertain. Germline CDR1 and CDR2: SNHLY and FYNNEI. The CDR3 runs to 15 residues. V gave up 2 bases and J gave up 2 bases, with 13 bases separating them. CDR3 sequence: CASSEPARHTYEQYF. The CDR3 DNA reads as TGTGCCAGCAGTGAACCGGCTAGACATACCTACGAGCAGTACTTC.

The V and J genes are TRBV5-5 and TRBJ1-5, with 7 bases fitting TRBD1. The germline gives CDR1 SGHKS, CDR2 YYEKEE (reference sequence). This CDR3 spans 14 amino acids. V dropped 0 bases and J dropped 6; count of bases not matched to a gene: 3. The CDR3 region has the DNA TGTGCCAGCAGCTTGGCAGGGGGTGTTCAGCCCCAGCATTTT. It specifies CASSLAGGVQPQHF.

The rearrangement uses TRBV6-5 and TRBJ2-7; 12 nucleotides agree with TRBD1. The germline V gene encodes CDR1 MNHEY and CDR2 SVGAGI. V shed 4 bases and J 6 bases; nucleotides not matched to a gene: 4. CDR3 length equals 14 residues. The DNA for the CDR3 is TGTGCCAGCAGTTCTCCGGGACAGGGGGCCGAGCAGTACTTC. Translating gives CASSSPGQGAEQYF.

This clonotype showed up many times. This chain connects TRBV9 to TRBJ2-3; D is perhaps TRBD2 (6 bases). V dropped 8 bases and J dropped 0 bases, with 22 bases sitting between them. The CDR3 is 17 amino acids. Germline lookup yields CDR1 SGDLS and CDR2 YYNGEE. In nucleotides, the CDR3 is TGTGCCAGACCTGGGGCTAGCGATTCAACTAGCACAGATACGCAGTATTTT. Protein product: CARPGASDSTSTDTQYF.

V is TRBV7-6 and J is TRBJ2-7; tentative D call: TRBD1 (5 bases). The germline gives CDR1 SGHVS, CDR2 FNYEAQ. The CDR3 length is 15 residues. Trimming cost V 2 bases and J 0 bases, with 11 bases left between them. CDR3 in DNA: TGTGCCAGCAGCTTATCCCAGGGAAACTCCTACGAGCAGTACTTC. Protein sequence: CASSLSQGNSYEQYF.

The chain carries TRBV10-3 and TRBJ2-2, with D possibly matching TRBD2 (6 bases). The CDR3 extends over 17 amino acids. The ends were cut back, 0 bases at V and 4 bases at J, with 15 bases in the middle. Germline lookup yields CDR1 ENHRY and CDR2 SYGVKD. The CDR3 sequence: CAISESTSLAGTGELFF. The CDR3 DNA follows: TGTGCCATCAGTGAGTCGACGTCACTAGCCGGCACCGGGGAGCTGTTTTTT.

V is TRBV5-1 and J is TRBJ2-3; no clear D gene. The germline CDR1 and CDR2 sequences are SGHRS and YFSETQ. V dropped 0 bases and J dropped 8 bases, with 10 bases sitting between them. The CDR3 totals 13 residues. The CDR3 DNA is TGCGCCAGCAGCTTGGAAGTTCAGAGTACGCAGTATTTT. Its translation: CASSLEVQSTQYF.

This clonotype has a handful of counts. J is TRBJ2-7 and V is TRBV5-4; 10 nucleotides agree with TRBD2. With 3 bases clipped from V and 7 bases from J, the junction kept 10 bases outside the gene matches. This CDR3 is 15 amino acids long. Germline V gives CDR1 SGHNT, CDR2 YYREEE (reference sequence). The CDR3 loop is CASSSGTSVAREQYF. The DNA for the CDR3 is TGTGCCAGCAGCTCCGGGACTAGCGTCGCGCGGGAGCAGTACTTC.

The V gene is TRBV29-1, the J gene TRBJ2-5, with 8 bases matching TRBD1. The length of the CDR3 is 14 residues. The V gene end was trimmed by 0 bases and the J gene end by 4 bases; junction bases not matched to a gene: 4. CDR1 is SQVTM, CDR2 ANQGSEA, per germline. The CDR3 sequence is CSVEDLTGAETQYF. Written as DNA, the CDR3 is TGCAGCGTTGAAGACCTGACAGGGGCAGAGACCCAGTACTTC. The variable domain in full, with the rest retrieved from reference TRBV29-1 and TRBJ2-5, is SAVISQKPSRDICQRGTSLTIQCQVDSQVTMMFWYRQQPGQSLTLIATANQGSEATYESGFVIDKFPISRPNLTFSTLTVSNMSPEDSSIYLCSVEDLTGAETQYFGPGTRLLVL.

The chain carries TRBV21-1 and TRBJ1-1; the DNA was not used to check the table's D call, TRBD1. TRBV21-1 is tagged as a pseudogene. CDR3 length: 18 residues. CDR3 loop: CASSAVSRDSTMNTEAFF. CDR3 nucleotide sequence: TGTGCCAGCAGCGCTGTATCCCGGGACAGTACGATGAACACTGAAGCTTTCTTT.

This clonotype was found a few times. The V gene is TRBV12-3 or TRBV12-4, the J gene TRBJ2-1; TRBD2 aligns across 12 bases. V shed 7 bases and J 5 bases; nucleotides not matched to a gene: 6. The CDR3 has 15 amino acids. DNA for the CDR3: TGTGCCAGCACCGGACTAGCGGGGCCAAACAATGAGCAGTTCTTC. It is translated as CASTGLAGPNNEQFF.

V and J are TRBV6-1 and TRBJ2-1; TRBD1 aligns across 9 bases. There are 14 residues in the CDR3. V shed 11 bases and J 5 bases; nucleotides not matched to a gene: 10. Germline CDR1 and CDR2: MNHNS and SASEGT. The CDR3 sequence is CALRGQGSHNEQFF. The CDR3 DNA reads TGTGCCCTCAGGGGACAGGGCAGCCACAATGAGCAGTTCTTC.

This clonotype was counted between two and nine times. This sequence joins TRBV7-9 and TRBJ1-5; D is uncertain. Germline lookup yields CDR1 SEHNR and CDR2 FQNEAQ (reference sequence). The V gene lost 4 bases and the J gene lost 2 bases, with 15 bases spanning the gap. This CDR3 has 16 amino acids. The DNA for the CDR3 is TGTGCCAGCAGCTCCGATATGAGCGGGCGCAATCAGCCCCAGCATTTT. As protein: CASSSDMSGRNQPQHF.

The chain recombines TRBV6-5 with TRBJ2-1; 7 nucleotides agree with TRBD1. This CDR3 spans 15 amino acids. V was clipped by 4 bases and J by 4 bases; unmatched bases: 7. Germline V gives CDR1 MNHEY, CDR2 SVGAGI. The CDR3 here is CASSWGTDQYNEQFF. CDR3 nucleotides: TGTGCCAGCAGTTGGGGGACAGACCAATACAATGAGCAGTTCTTC.

In DNA form, the CDR3 reads TGCAGCGTTACTTACTACAATGAGCAGTTCTTC. This encodes CSVTYYNEQFF. The rearrangement joins TRBV29-1 to TRBJ2-1; D uncertain. Germline V gene data show CDR1 as SQVTM and CDR2 as ANQGSEA. The CDR3 is 11 residues long. Trimming cost V 5 bases and J 3 bases, with 5 bases left between them.

The table lists this clonotype with many counts. V gene TRBV20-1 combines with J gene TRBJ2-5, with D maybe TRBD1 (5 bases). Germline CDR1 is DFQATT and CDR2 is SNEGSKA (reference sequence). CDR3 length equals 11 residues. V gave up 6 bases and J gave up 5 bases, with 10 bases separating them. DNA of the CDR3: TGCAGTGCCAGGGTTGTGGAGACCCAGTACTTC. Its protein is CSARVVETQYF.

The CDR3 protein is CASSSKGTSETGELFF. The CDR3 DNA reads TGTGCCAGCAGTTCGAAAGGGACTAGTGAGACCGGGGAGCTGTTTTTT. The chain carries TRBV11-2 and TRBJ2-2; TRBD2 aligns across 8 bases. After removal of 6 bases from V and 5 bases from J, the junction contained 11 bases not matched to a gene. Per the germline V gene, CDR1 is SGHAT and CDR2 is FQNNGV. The CDR3 loop spans 16 amino acids.

The rearrangement joins TRBV6-2 or TRBV6-3 to TRBJ1-2; the D is unclear. Germline loops: CDR1 MNHEY, CDR2 SVGEGT. V was clipped by 6 bases and J by 2 bases, with 10 bases between them. The CDR3 totals 13 residues. The CDR3 DNA reads as TGTGCCAGCAGCCCACAAAAGAACTATGGCTACACCTTC. Translated, it gives CASSPQKNYGYTF.

This clonotype has just a few counts. The gene calls are TRBV24-1 and TRBJ2-1; no clear D gene. With 4 bases removed from V and 5 bases from J, the gap between germline ends came to 8 bases. The germline V gene has CDR1 KGHDR and CDR2 SFDVKD. The CDR3 is 13 amino acids. The CDR3, as DNA: TGTGCCACCAGTGACCACCTTAACAATGAGCAGTTCTTC. It yields the protein CATSDHLNNEQFF.

This clonotype was counted a few times. The V and J genes are TRBV25-1 and TRBJ1-1; D gene unclear. The CDR3 is 13 residues long. The germline CDR1 and CDR2 sequences are MGHDK and SYGVNS. V was trimmed by 2 bases and J by 11 bases, leaving 15 bases between them. The CDR3 here is CASSEGPREWAFF. The CDR3 region has the DNA TGTGCCAGCAGTGAAGGACCCCGAGAGTGGGCTTTCTTT.

In this sample, this clonotype turned up many times. This chain links TRBV10-3 with TRBJ2-6; no reliable D call. This CDR3 spans 16 amino acids. The V end lost 0 bases, the J end lost 3 bases, and 9 bases lay between the germline ends. Germline V lookup: CDR1 ENHRY, CDR2 SYGVKD. The CDR3 loop is CAISESAADGANVLTF. The CDR3 coding sequence is TGTGCCATCAGTGAGTCGGCAGCCGATGGGGCCAACGTCCTGACTTTC.

This clonotype has at least ten counts. The chain links TRBV7-2 to TRBJ2-3, with D perhaps TRBD2 (6 bases). Trimming cost V 0 bases and J 1 base, with 11 bases left between them. There are 16 residues in the CDR3. Looked up from germline, CDR1 is SGHTA and CDR2 is FQGNSA. CDR3 DNA sequence: TGTGCCAGCAGCTTAGCGGTGGGAGGAGGCACAGATACGCAGTATTTT. Translated: CASSLAVGGGTDTQYF.

This clonotype came up many times. J is TRBJ2-1 and V is TRBV3-1; tentatively, D is TRBD1 (6 bases). The germline V and J ends were trimmed by 4 bases and 5 bases, with 24 bases remaining between them. This CDR3 has 18 amino acids. Germline V gene data show CDR1 as LGHDT and CDR2 as YNNKEL (reference sequence). The CDR3 DNA is TGTGCCAGCAGCCGATCTAAAAGGGGGACAATCATCAACAATGAGCAGTTCTTC. Protein sequence: CASSRSKRGTIINNEQFF.

This clonotype was seen more than once but under ten times. V and J are TRBV20-1 and TRBJ1-5, with no clear D. CDR1 DFQATT and CDR2 SNEGSKA come from the germline V gene (reference sequence). The CDR3 is 14 amino acids. Trimming stripped 0 bases from V and 5 bases from J, with 11 bases between. CDR3 bases: TGCAGTGCTAGAGATAGGCAGACGCATCAGCCCCAGCATTTT. Translated: CSARDRQTHQPQHF.

This clonotype was seen a handful of times. The rearrangement uses TRBV7-2 and TRBJ2-1; D is unresolved. V lost 1 base to trimming and J lost 5 bases, with 9 bases between them. Germline CDR1 and CDR2: SGHTA and FQGNSA. The CDR3 is 14 amino acids. The CDR3 sequence: CASSLDPLDNEQFF. CDR3 coding DNA: TGTGCCAGCAGCTTAGATCCCCTAGACAATGAGCAGTTCTTC.

This clonotype was seen ten or more times. The chain is built from TRBV12-3 or TRBV12-4 and TRBJ1-5, with D perhaps TRBD1 (5 bases). CDR3 length: 15 amino acids. V was cut by 7 bases and J by 5 bases, with 18 bases left in between. CDR3 coding DNA: TGTGCCAGCATCGCCCCGGGACCCATCTATCAGCCCCAGCATTTT. Protein product: CASIAPGPIYQPQHF.